This record looks at one T cell receptor beta chain sequence and its context. Assay execution proceeded at the deep level. Generated by immunoSEQ multiplex PCR, the TCRdb table keeps only in-frame clones and is missing some. The repertoire holds about 2.4 million clones, approximately 93% seen once, with about 0.38% in the top ten. V lost 0 bases and J lost 5, with 17 bases in between. Germline V CDR1 and CDR2: SGHRS, YFSETQ. There are 16 residues in the CDR3. The data belong to a study of shared clonotypes between healthy human individuals. Source material: naive CD4+ T cells from PBMCs. Subset noted: CD45RA+ positively selected. The gene calls are TRBV5-1 and TRBJ1-2; a weak D match, TRBD1 (6 bases). The receptor was derived from a man younger than 30 in good health. Some clones in this sample may be carry-over from other donors' samples. CDR3 sequence (DNA): TGCGCCAGCAGCTTGGCCGGCAGGGGAGTCGATTATGGCTACACCTTC. It encodes CASSLAGRGVDYGYTF.